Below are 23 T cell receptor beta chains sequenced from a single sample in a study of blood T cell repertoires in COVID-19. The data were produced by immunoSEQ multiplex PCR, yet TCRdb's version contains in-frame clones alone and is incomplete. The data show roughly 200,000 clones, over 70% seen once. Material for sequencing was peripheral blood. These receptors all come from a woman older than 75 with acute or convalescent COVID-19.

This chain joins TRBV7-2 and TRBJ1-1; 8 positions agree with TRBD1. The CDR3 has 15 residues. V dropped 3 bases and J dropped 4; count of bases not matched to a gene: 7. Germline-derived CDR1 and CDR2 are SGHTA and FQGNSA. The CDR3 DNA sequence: TGTGCCAGCAGCTTGCGGGGGACAGGCGGCACTGAAGCTTTCTTT. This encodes CASSLRGTGGTEAFF. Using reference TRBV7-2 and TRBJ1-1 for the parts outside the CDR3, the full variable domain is GAGVSQSPSNKVTEKGKDVELRCDPISGHTALYWYRQSLGQGLEFLIYFQGNSAPDKSGLPSDRFSAERTGGSVSTLTIQRTQQEDSAVYLCASSLRGTGGTEAFFGQGTRLTVV.

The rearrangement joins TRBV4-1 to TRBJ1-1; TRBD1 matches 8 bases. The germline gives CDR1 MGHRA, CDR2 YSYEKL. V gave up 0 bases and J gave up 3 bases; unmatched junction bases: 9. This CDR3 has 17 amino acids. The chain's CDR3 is CASSQEDRGRWDTEAFF. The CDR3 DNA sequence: TGCGCCAGCAGCCAAGAAGACAGGGGTCGGTGGGACACTGAAGCTTTCTTT.

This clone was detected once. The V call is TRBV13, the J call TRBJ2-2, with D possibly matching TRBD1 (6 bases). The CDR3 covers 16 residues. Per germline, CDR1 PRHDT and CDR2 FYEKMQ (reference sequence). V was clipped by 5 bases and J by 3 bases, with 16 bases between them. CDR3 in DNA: TGTGCCAGCAGCCTCAGGGGAAAGGTCGACACCGGGGAGCTGTTTTTT. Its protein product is CASSLRGKVDTGELFF.

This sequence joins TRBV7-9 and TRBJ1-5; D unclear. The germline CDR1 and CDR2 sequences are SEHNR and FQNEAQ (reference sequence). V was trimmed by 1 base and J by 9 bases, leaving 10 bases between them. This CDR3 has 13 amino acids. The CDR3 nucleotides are TGTGCCAGCAGCTTAGATGAGGGCGGGCCCCAGCATTTT. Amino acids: CASSLDEGGPQHF.

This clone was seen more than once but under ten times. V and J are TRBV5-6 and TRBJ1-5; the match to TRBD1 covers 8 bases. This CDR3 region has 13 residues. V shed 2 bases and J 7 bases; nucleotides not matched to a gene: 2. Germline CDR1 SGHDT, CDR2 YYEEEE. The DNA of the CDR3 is TGTGCCAGCAGCTTTACAGGGGGGCAGCCCCAGCATTTT. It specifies CASSFTGGQPQHF.

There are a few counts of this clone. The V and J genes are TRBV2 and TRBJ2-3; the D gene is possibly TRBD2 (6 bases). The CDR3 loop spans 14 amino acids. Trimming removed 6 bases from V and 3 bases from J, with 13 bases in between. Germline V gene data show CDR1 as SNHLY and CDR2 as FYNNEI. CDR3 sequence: CASSGGGRTDTQYF. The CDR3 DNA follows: TGTGCCAGCAGCGGGGGTGGCCGTACAGATACGCAGTATTTT. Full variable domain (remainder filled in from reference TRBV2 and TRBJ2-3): EPEVTQTPSHQVTQMGQEVILRCVPISNHLYFYWYRQILGQKVEFLVSFYNNEISEKSEIFDDQFSVERPDGSNFTLKIRSTKLEDSAMYFCASSGGGRTDTQYFGPGTRLTVL.

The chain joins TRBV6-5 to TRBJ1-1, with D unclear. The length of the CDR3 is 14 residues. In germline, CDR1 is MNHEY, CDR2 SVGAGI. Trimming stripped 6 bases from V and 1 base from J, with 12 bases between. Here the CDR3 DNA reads TGTGCCAGCAGACCCCGGCGGGAGAACACTGAAGCTTTCTTT. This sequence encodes CASRPRRENTEAFF.

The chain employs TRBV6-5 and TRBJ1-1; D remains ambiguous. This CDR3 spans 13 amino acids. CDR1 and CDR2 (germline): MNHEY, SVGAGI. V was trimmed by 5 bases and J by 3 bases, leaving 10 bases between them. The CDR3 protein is CASSNSQDTEAFF. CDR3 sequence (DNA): TGTGCCAGCAGTAACAGTCAGGACACTGAAGCTTTCTTT.

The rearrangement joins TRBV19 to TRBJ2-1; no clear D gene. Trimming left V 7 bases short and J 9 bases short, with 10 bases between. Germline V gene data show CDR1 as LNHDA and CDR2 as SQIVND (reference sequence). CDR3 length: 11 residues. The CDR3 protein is CASTERTEQFF. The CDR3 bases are TGTGCCAGTACTGAGCGAACTGAGCAGTTCTTC.

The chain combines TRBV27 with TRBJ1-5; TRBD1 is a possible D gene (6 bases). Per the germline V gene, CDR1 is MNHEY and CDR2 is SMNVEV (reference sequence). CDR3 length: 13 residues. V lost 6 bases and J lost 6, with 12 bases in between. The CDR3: CASSRQAFQPQHF. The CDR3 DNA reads TGTGCCAGCAGCCGACAGGCCTTTCAGCCCCAGCATTTT.

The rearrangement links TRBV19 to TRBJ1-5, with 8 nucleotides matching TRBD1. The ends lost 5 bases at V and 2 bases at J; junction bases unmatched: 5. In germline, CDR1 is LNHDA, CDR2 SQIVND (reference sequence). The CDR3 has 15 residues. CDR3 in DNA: TGTGCCAGTAGTCAGGGACAGGCGCGCAATCAGCCCCAGCATTTT. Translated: CASSQGQARNQPQHF.

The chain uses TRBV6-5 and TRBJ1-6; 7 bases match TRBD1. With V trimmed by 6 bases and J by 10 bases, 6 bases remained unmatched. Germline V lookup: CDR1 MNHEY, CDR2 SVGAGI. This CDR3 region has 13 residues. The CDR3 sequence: CASRPGGESPLHF. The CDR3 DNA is TGTGCCAGCAGACCAGGGGGAGAATCACCCCTCCACTTT.

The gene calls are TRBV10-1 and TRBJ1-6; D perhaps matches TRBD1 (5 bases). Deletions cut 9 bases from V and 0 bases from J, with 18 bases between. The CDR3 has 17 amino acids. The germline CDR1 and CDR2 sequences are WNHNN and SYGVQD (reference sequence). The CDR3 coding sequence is TGCGCCAGAGCACGACAGCCCCGGAGCTCCTATAATTCACCCCTCCACTTT. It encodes CARARQPRSSYNSPLHF.

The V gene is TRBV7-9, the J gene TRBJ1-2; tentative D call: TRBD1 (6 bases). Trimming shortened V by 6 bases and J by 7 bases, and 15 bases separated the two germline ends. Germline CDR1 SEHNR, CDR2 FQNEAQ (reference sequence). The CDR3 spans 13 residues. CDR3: CASSNGGAPGYTF. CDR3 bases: TGTGCCAGCAGTAATGGGGGCGCGCCTGGCTACACCTTC. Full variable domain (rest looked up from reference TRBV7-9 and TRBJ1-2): DTGVSQNPRHKITKRGQNVTFRCDPISEHNRLYWYRQTLGQGPEFLTYFQNEAQLEKSRLLSDRFSAERPKGSFSTLEIQRTEQGDSAMYLCASSNGGAPGYTFGSGTRLTVV.

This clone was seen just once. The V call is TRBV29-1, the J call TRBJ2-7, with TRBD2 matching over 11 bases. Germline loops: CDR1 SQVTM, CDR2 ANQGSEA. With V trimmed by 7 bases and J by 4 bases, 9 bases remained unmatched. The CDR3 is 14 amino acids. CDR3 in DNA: TGCAGCGCCGGGACTAGCGGTATTTTATACGAGCAGTACTTC. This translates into CSAGTSGILYEQYF.

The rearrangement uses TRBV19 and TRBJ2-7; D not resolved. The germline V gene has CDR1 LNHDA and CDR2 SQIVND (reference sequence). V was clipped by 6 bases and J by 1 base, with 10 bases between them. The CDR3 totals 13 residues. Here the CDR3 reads CASSPDSSYEQYF. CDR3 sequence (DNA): TGTGCCAGTAGCCCTGACTCTTCCTACGAGCAGTACTTC.

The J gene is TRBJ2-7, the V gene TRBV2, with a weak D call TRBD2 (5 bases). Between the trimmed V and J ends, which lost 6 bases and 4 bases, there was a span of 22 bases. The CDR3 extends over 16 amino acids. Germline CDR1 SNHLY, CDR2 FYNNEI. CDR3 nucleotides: TGTGCCAGCAGAGTCCGTAGTCCGACACTAGGTTACGAGCAGTACTTC. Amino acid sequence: CASRVRSPTLGYEQYF.

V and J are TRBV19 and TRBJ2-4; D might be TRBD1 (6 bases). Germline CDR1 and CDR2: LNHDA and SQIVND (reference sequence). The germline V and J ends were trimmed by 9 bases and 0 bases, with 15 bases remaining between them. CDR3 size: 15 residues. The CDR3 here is CASPPGTPAKNIQYF. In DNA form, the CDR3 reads TGTGCCAGCCCACCCGGGACACCAGCCAAAAACATTCAGTACTTC.

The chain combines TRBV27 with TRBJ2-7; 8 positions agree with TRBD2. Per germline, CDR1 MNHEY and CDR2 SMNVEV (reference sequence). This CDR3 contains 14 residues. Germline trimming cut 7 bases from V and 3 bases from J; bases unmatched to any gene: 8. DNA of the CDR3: TGTGCCAGCACCTCAGCGGGAGTCGGCTACGAGCAGTACTTC. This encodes CASTSAGVGYEQYF.

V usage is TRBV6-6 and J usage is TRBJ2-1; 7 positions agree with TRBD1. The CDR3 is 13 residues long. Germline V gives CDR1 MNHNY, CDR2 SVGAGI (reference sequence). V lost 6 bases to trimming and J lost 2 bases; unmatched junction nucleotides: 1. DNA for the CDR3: TGTGCCAGCAGAGACAGGGCCTACAATGAGCAGTTCTTC. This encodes CASRDRAYNEQFF.

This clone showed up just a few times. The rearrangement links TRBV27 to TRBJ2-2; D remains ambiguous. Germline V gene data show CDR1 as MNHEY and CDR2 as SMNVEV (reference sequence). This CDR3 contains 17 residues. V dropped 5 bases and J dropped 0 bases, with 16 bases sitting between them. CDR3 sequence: CASSPFSGLANTGELFF. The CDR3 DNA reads TGTGCCAGCAGTCCCTTTTCAGGTCTCGCGAACACCGGGGAGCTGTTTTTT.

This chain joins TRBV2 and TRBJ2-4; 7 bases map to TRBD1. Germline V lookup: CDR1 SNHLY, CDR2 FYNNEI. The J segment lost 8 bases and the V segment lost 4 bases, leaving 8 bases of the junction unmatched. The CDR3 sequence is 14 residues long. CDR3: CASSAEVQGDIQYF. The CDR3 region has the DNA TGTGCCAGCAGTGCCGAAGTGCAGGGGGACATTCAGTACTTC.

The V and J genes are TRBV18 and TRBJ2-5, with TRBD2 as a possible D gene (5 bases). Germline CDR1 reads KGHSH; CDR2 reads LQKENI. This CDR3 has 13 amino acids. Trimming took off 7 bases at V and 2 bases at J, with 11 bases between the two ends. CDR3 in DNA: TGTGCCAGCTTGGATCAGCGGCAAGAGACCCAGTACTTC. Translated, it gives CASLDQRQETQYF.